This is a list of T cell receptor beta chains from one sample in a study of PD-1 blockade in classical Hodgkin lymphoma. TCRdb keeps only in-frame clones here, not all; method: immunoSEQ multiplex PCR. The sample lists some 40,000 clones; about 82% were seen once. The sequences come from peripheral blood mononuclear cells (PBMCs), collected at baseline. These receptors all stem from a human donor with classical Hodgkin lymphoma. CDR3s include the opening cysteine and the closing phenylalanine or tryptophan. A D gene is named only where the DNA matches it firmly. Clone size is given for some rows only: seen once, a few or many times, or a class if the clone is expanded.

>TRBJ2-1|TRBD2|NA|TRBV7-6
CASTPGPLAGGNEQFF
TGTGCCAGCACCCCCGGACCTCTAGCGGGAGGGAATGAGCAGTTCTTC
>TRBJ2-2|TRBD2|NA|TRBV11-2
CASSLLLAGGPTGELFF
TGTGCCAGCAGCTTACTACTAGCGGGAGGGCCCACCGGGGAGCTGTTTTTT
>TRBJ2-5|TRBD2|NA|TRBV27
CASSLRLAGETQYF
TGTGCCAGCAGTTTGCGACTAGCGGGAGAGACCCAGTACTTC
>TRBJ2-7|TRBD1|few|TRBV29-1
CSVEMVEDRAHEQYF
TGCAGCGTTGAAATGGTGGAGGACAGGGCCCACGAGCAGTACTTC
>TRBJ2-1|TRBD2|NA|TRBV6-1
CASSFLREGEQFF
TGTGCCAGCAGTTTCTTGCGGGAGGGTGAGCAGTTCTTC
>TRBJ1-1|NA|medium-sized|TRBV11-3
CASSFTSWNTEAFF
TGTGCCAGCAGCTTCACCAGTTGGAACACTGAAGCTTTCTTT
>TRBJ2-5|TRBD1|NA|TRBV11-2
CASNTGGRETQYF
TGTGCCAGCAACACAGGGGGCCGGGAGACCCAGTACTTC
>TRBJ2-7|TRBD2|once|TRBV7-8
CASSLESGRYEQYF
TGTGCCAGCAGCTTGGAGAGCGGGAGGTACGAGCAGTACTTC
>TRBJ2-7|NA|once|TRBV6-1
CASYDTSSSYEQYF
TGTGCCAGCTACGACACTTCCAGCTCCTACGAGCAGTACTTC
>TRBJ2-7|TRBD2|NA|TRBV27
CASSLSGLAGDGIYEQYF
TGTGCCAGCAGTTTATCGGGGTTAGCGGGCGACGGAATATACGAGCAGTACTTC
>TRBJ2-2|TRBD2|NA|TRBV5-1
CASRGSGGANTGELFF
TGCGCCAGCAGGGGATCGGGAGGCGCGAACACCGGGGAGCTGTTTTTT
>TRBJ2-2|TRBD2|NA|TRBV7-2
CASSYLGGANTGELFF
TGTGCCAGCAGTTACCTGGGGGGGGCGAACACCGGGGAGCTGTTTTTT
>TRBJ2-1|NA|once|TRBV5-6
CASSLGRTNEQFF
TGTGCCAGCAGCTTGGGCAGGACCAATGAGCAGTTCTTC
>TRBJ2-1|TRBD1|NA|TRBV11-2
CASSRQGVYNEQFF
TGTGCCAGCAGCCGTCAGGGGGTGTACAATGAGCAGTTCTTC
>TRBJ2-3|NA|NA|TRBV5-1
CASRFPAQGKADTQYF
TGCGCCAGCAGATTTCCGGCACAGGGAAAAGCAGATACGCAGTATTTT
>TRBJ1-5|NA|NA|TRBV10-3
CAISEGGQPQHF
TGTGCCATCAGTGAAGGGGGTCAGCCCCAGCATTTT
>TRBJ2-1|TRBD1|NA|TRBV13
CASSPRQGKGYNEQFF
TGTGCCAGCAGCCCGCGACAGGGGAAGGGGTACAATGAGCAGTTCTTC
>TRBJ2-7|TRBD1|NA|TRBV28
CASRTGDSRYEQYF
TGTGCCAGCAGAACAGGGGACAGCCGCTACGAGCAGTACTTC
>TRBJ2-5|NA|once|TRBV7-9
CASGFGTSQETQYF
TGTGCCAGTGGGTTTGGGACATCCCAAGAGACCCAGTACTTC
>TRBJ1-1|NA|NA|TRBV6-1
CASSWNTEAFF
TGTGCCAGCAGTTGGAACACTGAAGCTTTCTTT
>TRBJ1-4|NA|NA|TRBV7-3
CAGLGATNEKLFF
TGTGCCGGCCTAGGGGCAACTAATGAAAAACTGTTTTTT
>TRBJ1-5|NA|NA|TRBV28
CASSRSSSFRDGSNQPQHF
TGTGCCAGCAGCCGATCTTCCAGCTTCCGGGACGGGAGCAATCAGCCCCAGCATTTT
>TRBJ2-1|NA|once|TRBV27
CASSLSKRTPSSYNEQFF
TGTGCCAGCAGTTTATCGAAGAGGACTCCTAGCTCCTACAATGAGCAGTTCTTC
>TRBJ2-1|NA|once|TRBV4-1
CASSRVFQGLGEQFF
TGCGCCAGCAGCCGAGTCTTTCAGGGACTCGGTGAGCAGTTCTTC